The T cell receptor beta chain under discussion was sequenced for a study of CD8 T cells in ankylosing spondylitis. Study conclusions and caveats: Significantly higher representation of disease-linked clones was reported for matched ankylosing spondylitis synovial fluid. With a CD8+ phenotype, disease-linked clones were relatively rare in peripheral blood. Ankylosing spondylitis blood seemed to carry a telltale TCR beta motif made of several highly homologous variants.

J gave up 0 bases and V 3 bases, and 6 bases lay outside the gene matches. Germline V gene sequence: CDR1 SQVTM, CDR2 ANQGSEA. This CDR3 region has 15 residues. This clonotype was seen a few times. Its antigen is currently unknown. MiXCR was run by TCRdb on the 5' RACE reads, yielding one entry per CDR3 protein. The sample includes roughly 470,000 distinct CDR3 sequences, 25% to 30% seen only once; the top ten take 0.89%. This chain links TRBV29-1 with TRBJ2-3; 7 bases fit TRBD2. The sequence derives from a male donor with ankylosing spondylitis. Sequencing was done on a sample of blood, either unsorted or a sorted T cell fraction (not recorded which). DNA of the CDR3: TGCAGCGTTGAGGGGGACTACCCTAGCACAGATACGCAGTATTTT. Amino acids: CSVEGDYPSTDTQYF.